This T cell receptor (beta chain) comes out of a study of T cell responses to AZD1222 COVID-19 vaccine. Study observations and caveats: Repertoires in all cases were sampled only once the peak T cell response had passed. CD4 TCRs associated with vaccination spanned spike, dominating at 160-218 and 743-854.

The ends were cut back, 3 bases at V and 5 bases at J, with 17 bases in the middle. Germline V gives CDR1 SGDLS, CDR2 YYNGEE. This CDR3 is built from 15 residues. In the case of this clone: The antigen remains unidentified.

Sequenced by immunoSEQ multiplex PCR; TCRdb stores in-frame clones only, minus some. The sample consists of some 200,000 clones, around 90% of them appearing once. The TCR sequence derives from an adult in good health. The input for sequencing was peripheral blood, taken on day 0 of AZD1222 vaccination. This chain uses TRBV9 with TRBJ1-2; D gene uncertain. CDR3 nucleotides: TGTGCCAGCAGCGCCTCGAAGGAAGGTGGGTATGGCTACACCTTC. Protein sequence: CASSASKEGGYGYTF.